This TCR beta chain was observed in a study of T cell responses to AZD1222 COVID-19 vaccine. Details on this clone: Its antigen is unidentified.

Deletions cut 0 bases from V and 7 bases from J, with 6 bases between. CDR1 SGHAT and CDR2 FQNNGV come from the germline V gene. The length of the CDR3 is 12 residues. TCRdb's table, derived via immunoSEQ multiplex PCR, lists solely in-frame clones and lacks some. The sample holds over 110,000 clones, 70% to 90% seen once. General study points: Per reports, nearly half of all spike-specific TCRs target regions that are unmutated in variants. Only a handful of AZD1222 recipients, six or seven in all, had baseline seropositivity. Donors in the cohort were predominantly white British and more often female, and clonal diversity was possibly underestimated. A rise in Spike-specific TCR breadth and depth followed two AZD1222 doses.

The rearrangement links TRBV11-2 to TRBJ2-5; D call uncertain. The material was peripheral blood, obtained on day 0 of AZD1222 vaccination. The sequence derives from an adult in good health. In DNA, the CDR3 is TGTGCCAGCAGCTTAGACTGGGGGACCCAGTACTTC. Amino acids: CASSLDWGTQYF.